The source of this T cell receptor beta chain is a study of response to subunit inactivated influenza vaccine. Study-wide results and caveats: With each seasonal influenza vaccination, the authors suggested, few new T cells are recruited.

Per germline, CDR1 MNHEY and CDR2 SVGEGT. The CDR3 is 12 residues long. V gave up 7 bases and J gave up 3 bases, with 10 bases separating them. TCRdb re-called the RT-PCR reads through MiXCR, storing one row per CDR3 protein. The sample shows about 800,000 distinct CDR3 sequences, around 20% of them seen only once. Worth noting for this clonotype: Its antigen is still unknown.

V and J are TRBV6-2 or TRBV6-3 and TRBJ2-7; D perhaps matches TRBD2 (5 bases). The sequence derives from a man aged 50-60 years who received an inactivated influenza vaccine. The sequenced sample was PBMCs from blood, obtained 4 to 6 days after vaccination. The CDR3 DNA follows: TGTGCCAGCAAGACTATGGACTACGAGCAGTACTTC. It yields the protein CASKTMDYEQYF.